This T cell receptor (beta chain) was sequenced during a study of vaccination effects on CD4 cells after COVID-19. Study-level results: Infection- and vaccine-induced clones contracted markedly late after vaccination.

This table comes from immunoSEQ multiplex PCR, and its TCRdb copy is limited to in-frame clones, with some not included. The sample contains 55,000 to 75,000 clones, approximately 76% of which appear only once. Details on this clone: Its antigen remains unknown.

Germline assignment: CDR1 KGHSH and CDR2 LQKENI. V shed 5 bases and J 3 bases; nucleotides not matched to a gene: 6. This CDR3 region has 14 residues. With the ViraFEST assay, the study expanded antigen-specific CD4+ T cells using viral peptide pools, then sequenced them. Around day 10 of culture, CD4+ T cells were separated out. Among the vaccine recipients, none had a prior SARS-CoV-2 infection, and nucleocapsid antibodies were negative. Wells each received two million PBMC, cultured with approximately 10 IU/ml IL-2 and around 10 ug/ml peptides. Fresh IL-2-containing medium replaced half the medium on days 3 and 7.

The material sequenced was CD4+ T cells from PBMCs cultured with HCoV-NL63 spike peptides, taken before COVID-19 vaccination. V usage is TRBV18 and J usage is TRBJ2-7; 8 bases line up with TRBD2. This receptor was taken from a human donor who received a COVID-19 vaccine. CDR3 region: CASSGSSGGYEQYV. In DNA form, the CDR3 reads TGTGCCAGCTCAGGCTCCAGCGGGGGCTACGAGCAGTACGTC.